Reported below is one TCR beta chain. Using immunoSEQ multiplex PCR, the repertoire was profiled, and TCRdb retains in-frame clones only, with some absent. The sample carries some 56,000 clones, 90% to 95% recorded once. The sample belongs to a study of technical replicates of blood from several donors. The TCR was taken from a human donor in good health. Some clones in this sample may be carry-over from other donors' samples. Sequenced material: PBMCs.

Here the CDR3 reads CASSPQGTRGGYTF. Here the CDR3 DNA reads TGTGCCAGCAGCCCACAGGGAACGCGTGGCGGCTACACCTTC. The chain uses TRBV6-4 and TRBJ1-2; possibly TRBD1 for D (6 bases). Trimming stripped 6 bases from V and 8 bases from J, with 19 bases between. In germline, CDR1 is MRHNA, CDR2 SNTAGT. The CDR3 is 14 residues long.